Shown below are 15 T cell receptor beta chains from a single sample sequenced in a study of blood T cell repertoires in COVID-19. Here immunoSEQ multiplex PCR was the method, and the copy in TCRdb shows in-frame clones only, minus some. The sample holds roughly 220,000 clones, around 89% seen once. The specimen was PBMCs or T cells enriched from blood (not recorded which). These TCRs come from a woman in her twenties or thirties who had recovered from COVID-19.

The rearrangement links TRBV29-1 to TRBJ1-2; 12 bases align to TRBD1. V shed 5 bases and J 6 bases; nucleotides not matched to a gene: 10. CDR3 length: 15 amino acids. Germline CDR1 reads SQVTM; CDR2 reads ANQGSEA. The CDR3: CSVLRGQGARDGYTF. The CDR3 nucleotides read TGCAGCGTTCTCCGGGGACAGGGGGCGAGGGATGGCTACACCTTC.

The chain has TRBV6-5 and TRBJ1-3; the D gene is possibly TRBD1 (5 bases). Trimming removed 4 bases from V and 2 bases from J, with 12 bases in between. The CDR3 is 15 amino acids. Germline loops: CDR1 MNHEY, CDR2 SVGAGI. The CDR3 nucleotides are TGTGCCAGCAGTTCTGGAGGGGAGGCTGGAAACACCATATATTTT. Translation: CASSSGGEAGNTIYF.

Many counts were recorded for this clone. This chain uses TRBV19 with TRBJ2-1; possible D gene TRBD2, 5 bases. CDR1 and CDR2 from the germline V gene are LNHDA and SQIVND (reference sequence). This CDR3 is built from 15 residues. V gave up 1 base and J gave up 2 bases, with 9 bases separating them. The CDR3 DNA follows: TGTGCCAGTAGTATAGCCGGACTCGCCTACAATGAGCAGTTCTTC. Translation: CASSIAGLAYNEQFF. Filled out from reference TRBV19 and TRBJ2-1, the complete variable domain reads DGGITQSPKYLFRKEGQNVTLSCEQNLNHDAMYWYRQDPGQGLRLIYYSQIVNDFQKGDIAEGYSVSREKKESFPLTVTSAQKNPTAFYLCASSIAGLAYNEQFFGPGTRLTVL.

J is TRBJ1-2 and V is TRBV5-6; D is unresolved. Trimming left V 2 bases short and J 7 bases short, with 18 bases between. The CDR3 runs to 15 residues. Germline CDR1 and CDR2: SGHDT and YYEEEE. The CDR3 nucleotides are TGTGCCAGCAGCTTCCTCGGTGGGCCCCACGGTGGCTACACCTTC. Its translation: CASSFLGGPHGGYTF.

This clone was counted a single time. The rearrangement joins TRBV4-3 to TRBJ1-6, with no clear D. The CDR3 covers 15 residues. Germline-derived CDR1 and CDR2 are LGHNA and YSLEER. The ends were cut back, 0 bases at V and 8 bases at J, with 11 bases in the middle. The CDR3 DNA follows: TGCGCCAGCAGCCAAGATATACGGTTTGATTCACCCCTCCACTTT. Protein sequence: CASSQDIRFDSPLHF.

This clone was counted between two and nine times. This chain links TRBV19 with TRBJ2-2; D is possibly TRBD1 (5 bases). CDR1 is LNHDA and CDR2 is SQIVND in the germline V gene (reference sequence). The ends were cut back, 9 bases at V and 4 bases at J, with 21 bases in the middle. The CDR3 has 16 amino acids. CDR3 protein: CASTMTARGPTGELFF. CDR3 DNA: TGTGCCAGCACAATGACGGCAAGGGGCCCCACCGGGGAGCTGTTTTTT.

The rearrangement links TRBV5-1 to TRBJ1-2, with D uncertain. V dropped 5 bases and J dropped 0 bases, with 11 bases sitting between them. The CDR3 sequence is 14 residues long. Germline V CDR1 and CDR2: SGHRS, YFSETQ. This CDR3 reads CASRQDGTNYGYTF. The CDR3 region has the DNA TGCGCCAGCAGGCAAGACGGGACTAACTATGGCTACACCTTC.

On this clone itself: The same CDR3 also results from other DNA sequences found in this sample. This chain links TRBV4-1 with TRBJ2-2, with D perhaps TRBD1 (6 bases). This CDR3 spans 14 amino acids. Trimming shortened V by 1 base and J by 4 bases, and 7 bases separated the two germline ends. In germline, CDR1 is MGHRA, CDR2 YSYEKL. The CDR3 sequence: CASSQVGGTGELFF. The DNA of the CDR3 is TGCGCCAGCAGCCAAGTAGGGGGCACCGGGGAGCTGTTTTTT.

The chain recombines TRBV6-5 with TRBJ1-4; D is undetermined. V lost 2 bases and J 3 bases, leaving 13 bases between the germline ends. The CDR3 contains 16 residues. The germline V gene encodes CDR1 MNHEY and CDR2 SVGAGI. The CDR3 is CASSYAEGASNEKLFF. CDR3 DNA: TGTGCCAGCAGTTACGCCGAGGGAGCTTCTAATGAAAAACTGTTTTTT.

This clone was picked up one time. V gene TRBV12-5 combines with J gene TRBJ2-3; D uncertain. With 7 bases removed from V and 7 bases from J, the gap between germline ends came to 21 bases. This CDR3 region has 15 residues. The germline V gene has CDR1 LGHNT and CDR2 FRNRAP. CDR3 loop: CASARHGLQANTQYF. The CDR3, as DNA: TGTGCTAGTGCCAGACACGGCCTCCAGGCAAATACGCAGTATTTT.

This clone has more than one count but fewer than ten. J is TRBJ1-3 and V is TRBV9; D unclear. This CDR3 has 15 residues. V was shortened by 4 bases and J by 4 bases, with 15 bases between the two germline ends. Per the germline V gene, CDR1 is SGDLS and CDR2 is YYNGEE. CDR3 bases: TGTGCCAGCAGCCCTGGACCGGGATCCGGAAACACCATATATTTT. It encodes CASSPGPGSGNTIYF. Full variable domain (rest looked up from reference TRBV9 and TRBJ1-3): DSGVTQTPKHLITATGQRVTLRCSPRSGDLSVYWYQQSLDQGLQFLIQYYNGEERAKGNILERFSAQQFPDLHSELNLSSLELGDSALYFCASSPGPGSGNTIYFGEGSWLTVV.

There are a few counts of this clone. The chain has TRBV4-3 and TRBJ1-5; 7 bases line up with TRBD1. V gave up 4 bases and J gave up 7 bases; unmatched junction bases: 7. Germline V lookup: CDR1 LGHNA, CDR2 YSLEER. The CDR3 runs to 14 residues. The DNA of the CDR3 is TGCGCCAGCAGCCTGGAACAGGGGAGGCAGCCCCAGCATTTT. Translation gives CASSLEQGRQPQHF.

This clone counts as medium-sized. The V and J genes are TRBV19 and TRBJ2-7, with D tentatively TRBD1 (6 bases). CDR1 and CDR2 from the germline V gene are LNHDA and SQIVND (reference sequence). The CDR3 extends over 15 amino acids. Trimming shortened V by 2 bases and J by 3 bases, and 14 bases separated the two germline ends. CDR3 DNA: TGTGCCAGTAGTATACAGGGGAATCCCCTCTACGAGCAGTACTTC. It translates to CASSIQGNPLYEQYF.

The V gene is TRBV6-4, the J gene TRBJ2-1; D unclear. The CDR3 is 15 residues long. CDR1 is MRHNA, CDR2 SNTAGT, per germline. V shed 4 bases and J shed 0 bases, with 10 bases lying between them. The CDR3 nucleotides read TGTGCCAGCAGTGTTGGTAGCTTCTCCTACAATGAGCAGTTCTTC. The encoded protein is CASSVGSFSYNEQFF.

This chain connects TRBV11-3 to TRBJ2-2; 7 nucleotides match TRBD1. The CDR3 contains 15 residues. V trimming: 5 bases; J trimming: 4 bases; junction bases outside the gene matches: 7. CDR1 and CDR2 from the germline V gene are SGHNT and YENEEA. CDR3 DNA sequence: TGTGCCAGCAGCCGAACCCCAGGGGGCACCGGGGAGCTGTTTTTT. Translation gives CASSRTPGGTGELFF.